This TCR beta chain appears in the sequencing data of a study of CD8 T cells in ankylosing spondylitis. Quantitative 5'-RACE with molecular barcodes produced the TCR beta libraries. TCRdb independently ran MiXCR on the 5' RACE reads; one entry per CDR3 protein. Among 100,000 to 150,000 distinct CDR3 sequences, 17% were seen once, and the ten largest hold roughly 30%. Points from the study as a whole: Earlier reports found some motif variants in synovial fluid and blood in reactive arthritis. Matched ankylosing spondylitis synovial fluid reportedly contained a significantly enriched population of disease-linked clones. What appeared characteristic of ankylosing spondylitis blood was a TCR beta motif of eight highly homologous variants. Disease-associated clonotypes exhibited CD8+ identity and were relatively infrequent in peripheral blood.

V dropped 0 bases and J dropped 8 bases, with 14 bases sitting between them. The germline V gene has CDR1 SGHRS and CDR2 YFSETQ. CDR3 length equals 15 residues. This clonotype was detected ten times or more. Its antigen is as yet unknown. The sample taken for sequencing was blood, either unsorted or a sorted T cell fraction (not recorded which). V and J are TRBV5-1 and TRBJ1-4; no firm D call. The TCR was taken from a male donor with ankylosing spondylitis. DNA for the CDR3: TGCGCCAGCAGCTTGGAAGGACGAAAGCGGGAAAAACTGTTTTTT. Translated: CASSLEGRKREKLFF.